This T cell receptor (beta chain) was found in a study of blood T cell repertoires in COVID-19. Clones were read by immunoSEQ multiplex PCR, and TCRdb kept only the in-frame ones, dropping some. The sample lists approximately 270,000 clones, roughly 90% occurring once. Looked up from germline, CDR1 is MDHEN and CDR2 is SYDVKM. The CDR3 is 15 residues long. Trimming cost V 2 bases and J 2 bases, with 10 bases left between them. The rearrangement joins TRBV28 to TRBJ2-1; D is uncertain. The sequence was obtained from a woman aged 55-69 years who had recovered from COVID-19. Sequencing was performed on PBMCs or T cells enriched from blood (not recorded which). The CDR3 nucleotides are TGTGCCAGCAGTTTACGTCTAACAGCCTACAATGAGCAGTTCTTC. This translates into CASSLRLTAYNEQFF.